These T cell receptor beta chains were read from a single sample in a study of T cells expressing NK-cell markers. From its re-call of the 5' RACE reads, TCRdb lists each CDR3 protein once, without DNA. This repertoire includes about 460,000 distinct CDR3 sequences. Sequencing was carried out using blood T cells: a sorted CD56 or NKG2C T cell subset, CD4+ or CD8+ T cells, or bulk PBMC T cells (not recorded which). Source of these receptors: a woman in her forties or fifties in good health. Both conserved end residues are part of each CDR3.

TRBV15	TRBJ2-3	CATSIGSSTDTQYF
TRBV19	TRBJ2-1	CASRGGGTYNEQFF
TRBV27	TRBJ2-1	CASSLGSGTRWGEQFF
TRBV5-1	TRBJ2-3	CASSLDGLAVDTQYF
TRBV5-1	TRBJ2-5	CASSLQPGGTQETQYF
TRBV3-1	TRBJ2-1	CASSQDRWLNEQFF
TRBV24-1	TRBJ2-3	CATSDSQTPGTSTDTQYF
TRBV20-1	TRBJ2-3	CSARDRWRSTDTQYF
TRBV28	TRBJ2-3	CASSLPRGNSPPDTQYF
TRBV3-1	TRBJ2-2	CASSQVDLNTGELFF
TRBV12-3/TRBV12-4	TRBJ1-1	CASSPPGGYENTEAFF
TRBV14	TRBJ2-1	CASSQDLPRYNEQFF
TRBV11-2	TRBJ1-1	CASSPNGELTEAFF
TRBV4-1	TRBJ2-3	CASSQGTLGTDTQYF
TRBV12-3/TRBV12-4	TRBJ1-6	CASRDRPNSPLHF
TRBV12-3/TRBV12-4	TRBJ2-1	CASSFRVLGHNEQFF
TRBV5-1	TRBJ2-1	CASSLTSGGDEQFF
TRBV29-1	TRBJ2-1	CSVGDSGRASLGEQFF
TRBV5-5	TRBJ1-4	CASSLAGEWEKLFF
TRBV29-1	TRBJ2-3	CSVEPTTSGTDTQYF
TRBV3-1	TRBJ1-2	CASSQLRGEDGYTF
TRBV19	TRBJ2-1	CASQFSTYNEQFF
TRBV30	TRBJ2-2	CAWSLSGTSGELFF
TRBV5-6	TRBJ2-1	CASRKGLAPYNEQFF
TRBV19	TRBJ2-2	CASSKTSGAGELFF
TRBV12-3/TRBV12-4	TRBJ2-7	CASSFSGQTYEQYF
TRBV27	TRBJ1-5	CASSLGGSGNQPQHF
TRBV20-1	TRBJ1-1	CSASDARVLGTEAFF
TRBV9	TRBJ2-3	CASSVEGGGYTDTQYF
TRBV6-6	TRBJ1-6	CASRPGTGGNSPLHF
TRBV12-3/TRBV12-4	TRBJ1-1	CASSPVGKAFF
TRBV3-1	TRBJ2-2	CASSQEPGQAGELFF
TRBV10-1	TRBJ2-3	CASSDQGDTQYF
TRBV29-1	TRBJ2-2	CSVSRGSVTGELFF
TRBV14	TRBJ2-1	CASSRPRTSGTMWNEQFF
TRBV5-1	TRBJ2-7	CASSLQGIHDEQYF
TRBV7-8	TRBJ2-1	CASSPSSAPEQFF